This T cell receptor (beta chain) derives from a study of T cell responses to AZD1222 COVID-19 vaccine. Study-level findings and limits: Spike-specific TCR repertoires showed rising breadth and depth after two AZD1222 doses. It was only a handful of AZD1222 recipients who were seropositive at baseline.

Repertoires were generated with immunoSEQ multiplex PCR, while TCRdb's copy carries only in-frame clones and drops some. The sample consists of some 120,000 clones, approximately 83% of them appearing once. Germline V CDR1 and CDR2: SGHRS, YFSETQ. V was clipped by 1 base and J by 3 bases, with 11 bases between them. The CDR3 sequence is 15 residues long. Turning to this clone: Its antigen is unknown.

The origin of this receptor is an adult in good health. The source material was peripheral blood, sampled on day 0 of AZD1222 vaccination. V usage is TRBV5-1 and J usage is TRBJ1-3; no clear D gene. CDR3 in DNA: TGCGCCAGCAGCTTGCCCTCCGGAGATGGAAACACCATATATTTT. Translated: CASSLPSGDGNTIYF.